This T cell receptor (beta chain) appears in the sequencing data of a study of blood T cells in healthy people across ages. Study conclusions and caveats: Fewer expanded clones and more diversity marked long-lived versus aged donors. Getting older went along with TCR beta diversity per million T cells dropping roughly linearly.

CDR3 length: 16 amino acids. V dropped 0 bases and J dropped 4; count of bases not matched to a gene: 6. CDR1 is SGDLS, CDR2 YYNGEE, per germline. Peripheral blood from each donor was collected in a volume of 8 to 10 milliliters. In regard to this clonotype: Its antigen is unknown.

The use of a sample-barcoded 5' primer and a J-beta primer mix characterized a second PCR of roughly 7 to 11 cycles. TCRdb called the 5' RACE reads again in MiXCR, with one record for every CDR3 protein. Among approximately 850,000 distinct CDR3 sequences listed, under 45% were seen once. The source is a man in his sixties in good health. Material: blood. This rearrangement joins TRBV9 to TRBJ1-1; 10 bases line up with TRBD1. The CDR3 DNA follows: TGTGCCAGCAGCGTAGCAGGGACAGGGGTGGGCACTGAAGCTTTCTTT. As protein: CASSVAGTGVGTEAFF.